These T cell receptor beta chains were read from a single sample in a study of blood T cells in healthy people across ages. TCRdb re-called the 5' RACE reads with MiXCR, one entry per CDR3 protein. The table shows 1.5 million or so distinct CDR3 sequences, with about 45% occurring only once. The sample was blood. The receptors were sampled from a woman aged 18-30 years in good health. CDR3s include the opening cysteine and the closing phenylalanine or tryptophan. A D gene is named only where the DNA matches it firmly. Clone size appears in some rows only: once, few, many, or a class for an expanded clone.

d_call clone_size j_call v_call cdr3_nt cdr3_aa
NA few TRBJ2-1 TRBV29-1 TGCAGCGCTAACCTAGGGAATGAGCAGTTCTTC CSANLGNEQFF
NA NA TRBJ2-3 TRBV20-1 TGCAGTGCCCTACTCTCAGATACGCAGTATTTT CSALLSDTQYF
TRBD2 NA TRBJ2-7 TRBV20-1 TGCAGTGCTAGAGATGCTCGACTAGCGTTTTCCTACGAGCAGTACTTC CSARDARLAFSYEQYF
NA NA TRBJ2-7 TRBV4-3 TGCGCCAGCAGCCTAGAACTGGGAATACCCTACGAGCAGTACTTC CASSLELGIPYEQYF
TRBD1 NA TRBJ1-2 TRBV7-9 TGTGCCAGCAGCTCCCGTGCCGGACAGGGATCATCTGGCTACACCTTC CASSSRAGQGSSGYTF
TRBD1 NA TRBJ1-2 TRBV15 TGTGCCACCAGCAGCGGACAGGCTTTATGGAATGGCTACACCTTC CATSSGQALWNGYTF
NA few TRBJ1-2 TRBV11-2 TGTGCCAGCAGCTTAGGGGGAGCCATCCACTATGGCTACACCTTC CASSLGGAIHYGYTF
TRBD1 few TRBJ1-2 TRBV20-1 TGCAGTGCTAGAGAGTCACCGGGACAGGGGTATGGCTACACCTTC CSARESPGQGYGYTF
TRBD2 few TRBJ2-5 TRBV7-2 TGTGCCAGCAGCTTGGGTAGCGGGAGGCAAGAGACCCAGTACTTC CASSLGSGRQETQYF
NA few TRBJ1-2 TRBV7-9 TGTGCCAGCAGCCCCGGGGGGGGCCTCTCTGGCTACACCTTC CASSPGGGLSGYTF
TRBD1 NA TRBJ2-5 TRBV28 TGTGCCAGCAGAAAGACAGGGGTACTGCAGTACTTC CASRKTGVLQYF
TRBD1 few TRBJ2-3 TRBV7-7 TGTGCTAGCAGCTTCGGGACAGGGGAAGATACGCAGTATTTT CASSFGTGEDTQYF
NA NA TRBJ2-1 TRBV7-2 TGTGCCAGCAGCTCCGTGACAGATTCCTACGAGCAGTTCTTC CASSSVTDSYEQFF
NA NA TRBJ2-5 TRBV9 TGTGCCAGCAGCCCGCCCGGGACCGGCATCAATGAGCAGTACTTC CASSPPGTGINEQYF
NA few TRBJ2-5 TRBV5-5 TGTGCCAGCAGCTTGACGGCGTCCCAAGAGACCCAGTACTTC CASSLTASQETQYF
NA NA TRBJ2-3 TRBV29-1 TGCAGCGTTGAACAGGGTACCGGCACAGATACGCAGTATTTT CSVEQGTGTDTQYF
TRBD1 NA TRBJ1-1 TRBV12-5 TGTGCTAGTGGCCCGGGACAGGGGGCGGGAACTGAAGCTTTCTTT CASGPGQGAGTEAFF
NA NA TRBJ1-6 TRBV7-2 TGTGCCAGCAGCCACCAGGTGGGGAATAATTCACCCCTCCACTTT CASSHQVGNNSPLHF
NA NA TRBJ2-1 TRBV7-9 TGTGCCAGCAGCTTTCCCAATGGAAATGAGCAGTTCTTC CASSFPNGNEQFF
NA NA TRBJ1-4 TRBV29-1 TGCAGCGTCCGGGGACTGGGCGAAAAACTGTTTTTT CSVRGLGEKLFF
NA few TRBJ1-1 TRBV29-1 TGCAGCGTTGTTCTTTTTGGTAACACTGAAGCTTTCTTT CSVVLFGNTEAFF
NA NA TRBJ1-1 TRBV2 TGTGCCAGCAGGGACGACAGACTAATGAACACTGAAGCTTTCTTT CASRDDRLMNTEAFF
NA NA TRBJ2-7 TRBV5-1 TGCGCCAGCAGCCCCACCTCCGACTACAATGAGCAGTACTTC CASSPTSDYNEQYF
NA few TRBJ1-1 TRBV29-1 TGCAGCGTTGGAGATGTAGGGACTGAAGCTTTCTTT CSVGDVGTEAFF
TRBD2 NA TRBJ2-2 TRBV7-9 TGTGCCAGCAGCGGACTAGCGGGAGTTTACACCGGGGAGCTGTTTTTT CASSGLAGVYTGELFF
NA NA TRBJ2-1 TRBV4-3 TGCGCCAGCAGCCAAGAGAGGTGGCGAGAGAATGAGCAGTTCTTC CASSQERWRENEQFF
NA NA TRBJ2-7 TRBV20-1 TGCAGTGCTAGAGCCGCTGCGAGGTCCTACGAGCAGTACTTC CSARAAARSYEQYF
NA NA TRBJ1-2 TRBV20-1 TGCAGTGCTAGAGTTAGGGGCCTAAGGACTGGCTACACCTTC CSARVRGLRTGYTF
TRBD1 NA TRBJ2-5 TRBV29-1 TGCAGCGTTGAAGAGGCCGGGGACAGGGCTTCAGAGACCCAGTACTTC CSVEEAGDRASETQYF
NA NA TRBJ2-5 TRBV5-5 TGTGCCAGCAGCTTGGGCCCGTCAAGCAATGAGCAGTACTTC CASSLGPSSNEQYF
TRBD1 few TRBJ2-7 TRBV7-2 TGTGCCAGCAGCTTAGGAGGGGGTCGCAGGGGGTACGAGCAGTACTTC CASSLGGGRRGYEQYF
NA NA TRBJ1-1 TRBV7-9 TGTGCCAGCAGCCCCCAAGTGGGTCCGGAAGCTTTCTTT CASSPQVGPEAFF